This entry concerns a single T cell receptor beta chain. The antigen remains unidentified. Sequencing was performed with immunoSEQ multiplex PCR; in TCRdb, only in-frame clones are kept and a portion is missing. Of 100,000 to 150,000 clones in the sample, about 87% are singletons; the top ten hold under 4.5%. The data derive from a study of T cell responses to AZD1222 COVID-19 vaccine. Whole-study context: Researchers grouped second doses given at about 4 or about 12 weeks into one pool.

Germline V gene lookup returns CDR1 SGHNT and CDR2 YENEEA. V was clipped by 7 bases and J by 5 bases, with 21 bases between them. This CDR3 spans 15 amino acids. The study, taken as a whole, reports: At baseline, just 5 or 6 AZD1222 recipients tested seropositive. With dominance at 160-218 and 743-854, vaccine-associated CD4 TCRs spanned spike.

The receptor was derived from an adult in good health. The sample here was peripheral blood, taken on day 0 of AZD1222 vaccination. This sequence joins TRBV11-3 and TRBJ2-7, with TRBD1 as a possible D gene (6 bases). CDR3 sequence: CASTQRRGWDNEQYF. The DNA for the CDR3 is TGTGCCAGCACCCAACGAAGGGGTTGGGACAACGAGCAGTACTTC. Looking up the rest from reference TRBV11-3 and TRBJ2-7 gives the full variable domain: EAGVVQSPRYKIIEKKQPVAFWCNPISGHNTLYWYLQNLGQGPELLIRYENEEAVDDSQLPKDRFSAERLKGVDSTLKIQPAELGDSAVYLCASTQRRGWDNEQYFGPGTRLTVT.